These T cell receptor beta chains were read from a single sample in a study of T cells in Graves' hyperthyroidism and ophthalmopathy. MiXCR, run by TCRdb on the multiplex PCR reads, gives a single entry per CDR3 protein. Of fewer than 900,000 distinct CDR3 sequences listed, around 20% were seen once; the top ten hold 16%. Sequencing was carried out using blood. These receptor sequences come from a woman aged 45-65 years with Graves' hyperthyroidism that later progressed to Graves' ophthalmopathy. Both conserved end residues are part of each CDR3. Fields, in order: CDR3 DNA, CDR3 protein, V gene, clone size, D gene, J gene. A D gene is named only where the DNA matches it firmly. Only some rows state a clone size, as once, few, many or a class for expanded clones.

TGTGCCAGCAGCCAAGATCCAGCGGGGGCCAGCACCGGGGAGCTGTTTTTT CASSQDPAGASTGELFF TRBV3-1 NA TRBD2 TRBJ2-2
TGTGCCAGCAGGCCTACTAGCGGGGCCCACAATGAGCAGTTCTTC CASRPTSGAHNEQFF TRBV3-1 NA TRBD2 TRBJ2-1
TGTGCCAGCAGCCATCGCTCATACTATGGCTACACCTTC CASSHRSYYGYTF TRBV3-1 few NA TRBJ1-2
TGCGCCAGCAGTGATGGGCAGGGGGCGAACGAGCAGTACTTC CASSDGQGANEQYF TRBV10-2 NA TRBD1 TRBJ2-7
TGTGCCAGCAGCCAAGATCCCCCGGACAGGCCAATCACAGATACGCAGTATTTT CASSQDPPDRPITDTQYF TRBV3-1 many TRBD1 TRBJ2-3
TGCAGCGTTGAAGACCCACAGGGGAAATACGAGCAGTTCTTC CSVEDPQGKYEQFF TRBV29-1 NA TRBD1 TRBJ2-1
TGCGCCAGCAGCCAACTCGATGGGACCGGGGAGCTGTTTTTT CASSQLDGTGELFF TRBV4-1 NA NA TRBJ2-2
TGTGCCAGCAGTTGGGGACAGGGGTTGGCGACTGAAGCTTTCTTT CASSWGQGLATEAFF TRBV27 many TRBD1 TRBJ1-1
TGTGCCAGCAGTTACCCCGGGACAGGGGTTGGCAATCAGCCCCAGCATTTT CASSYPGTGVGNQPQHF TRBV2 many TRBD1 TRBJ1-5
TGTGCCAGCAGTATTAGCGATCAGCCCCAGCATTTT CASSISDQPQHF TRBV11-2 many NA TRBJ1-5
TGCAGCGTTGAGGCGCGGGACAACCAGTACCAAGAGACCCAGTACTTC CSVEARDNQYQETQYF TRBV29-1 many NA TRBJ2-5
TGTGCCAGCAGCTTAGATAGGGGGGCTCAGCCCCAGCATTTT CASSLDRGAQPQHF TRBV11-2 many NA TRBJ1-5
TGTGCCAGCAGCCATCGGGGGGCAGAGACCCAGTACTTC CASSHRGAETQYF TRBV3-1 NA NA TRBJ2-5
TGCAGTGCCTTTCCCCCCGGACAAATTTACCAGCCCCAGCATTTT CSAFPPGQIYQPQHF TRBV20-1 NA NA TRBJ1-5
TGCGCCAGCAGCCAAGGGACAGTCCAAGAGACCCAGTACTTC CASSQGTVQETQYF TRBV4-1 NA NA TRBJ2-5
TGTGCCAGCTCACCACCTGGGACAGGGGAGACCGGGGAGCTGTTTTTT CASSPPGTGETGELFF TRBV18 many TRBD1 TRBJ2-2
TGTGCCAGCAGCTTAGAAGGGACCTTTAATGAAAAACTGTTTTTT CASSLEGTFNEKLFF TRBV11-2 many NA TRBJ1-4
TGCGCCAGCAGCTTGGAGGGTCAAGGGGACAATCAGCCCCAGCATTTT CASSLEGQGDNQPQHF TRBV5-1 few NA TRBJ1-5
TGTGCCAGCACCCGAGGGTATGAAGCTTTCTTT CASTRGYEAFF TRBV7-9 few NA TRBJ1-1
TGTGCCAGCAGCGCCCGGGACTACTCCTACGAGCAGTACTTC CASSARDYSYEQYF TRBV7-9 NA TRBD2 TRBJ2-7
TGTGCCAGCAGTTACGGGTCAAATGGCTACACCTTC CASSYGSNGYTF TRBV6-2/TRBV6-3 few NA TRBJ1-2
TGTGCCACAGGCCGGGACAGTGGGATGACTAACTATGGCTACACCTTC CATGRDSGMTNYGYTF TRBV19 few TRBD1 TRBJ1-2
TGTGCCAGCAGTTACTCGAGAAAACAGCCCCAGCATTTT CASSYSRKQPQHF TRBV6-5 NA NA TRBJ1-5
TGTGCCAGCAGCCGGCGGAATATTCTAGCGGGGGGCTCAAACACCGGGGAGCTGTTTTTT CASSRRNILAGGSNTGELFF TRBV3-1 few TRBD2 TRBJ2-2
TGTGCCAGCAGCCTAAGGACAGGGAATTTCAACGAGCAGTACTTC CASSLRTGNFNEQYF TRBV7-9 NA TRBD1 TRBJ2-7
TGTGCCAGCAGCCAAGAGTGGGAGGAGCCCGCCCCTAATGAAAAACTGTTTTTT CASSQEWEEPAPNEKLFF TRBV3-1 many NA TRBJ1-4
TGTGCCAGCAGCCAACTGCGTTCACCCCTCCACTTT CASSQLRSPLHF TRBV5-8 many NA TRBJ1-6
TGTGCCTCGACCCGACAGGGTAGGGATTCACCCCTCCACTTT CASTRQGRDSPLHF TRBV30 NA TRBD1 TRBJ1-6
TGTGCCATTAAGGGCTGGACAGGGAGCGAGCAGTACTTC CAIKGWTGSEQYF TRBV2 many TRBD1 TRBJ2-7
TGTGCCAGCAGTCAGGGGAAAGTGGCTTTCTTT CASSQGKVAFF TRBV12-3/TRBV12-4 many NA TRBJ1-1
TGCAGTGCTAGAGGGAGCGTAGGGGGGGCCTGGGAGACCCAGTACTTC CSARGSVGGAWETQYF TRBV20-1 many NA TRBJ2-5
TGTGCCAGCAGCCGACAGGGTGTTTATGGCTACACCTTC CASSRQGVYGYTF TRBV13 many TRBD1 TRBJ1-2
TGTGCCAGCAGCTTAAGGGCCAGATCCGGCTATGGCTACACCTTC CASSLRARSGYGYTF TRBV13 few NA TRBJ1-2
TGCAGTGCTACTACAGGTCCAGGAAACGAGCAGTACTTC CSATTGPGNEQYF TRBV20-1 many NA TRBJ2-7
TGCAGTTCTCAACGACTAGGGGACCAATTTTCTAACTATGGCTACACCTTC CSSQRLGDQFSNYGYTF TRBV20-1 NA NA TRBJ1-2